The sequence of this T cell receptor beta chain was determined in a study of blood T cell repertoires in COVID-19 (dated by TCRdb to the early 2020s). As for the study more broadly: The collaborator samples originated in the United States, Italy and Spain and spanned the acute and convalescent phases of COVID-19. The prospective study material was composed of cDNA or gDNA derived from T cells, B-cell-depleted T cells, or PBMCs. Subjects who had been exposed to COVID-19, were actively infected with it, or had recovered from it provided the deeply sampled blood TCRbeta repertoires that made up the dataset. A freely available public database, intended as a resource for researchers studying the immune response to SARS-CoV-2, is where the repertoires were released. Samples came from the ongoing ImmuneRACE study (first 160 participants) plus 1,254 subjects from 6 global collaborators. A de-identified subject ID, COVID-19 status, age in years and sex were almost always included in the sample metadata. Where HLA class I and class II types were available, the types were taken from metadata supplied by the sample provider, not from assay-based typing. Study-wide conclusions, independent of this receptor: Clinical and demographic metadata were provided uncurated, with the amount varying by source and participant.

As concerns this clone: Its antigen specificity is not known. There are no base qualities to consult, and no much larger clone falls within one base.

One collaborating source in Seattle enrolled patients during active infection and followed them longitudinally through the course of disease. Collaborating institutions collected whole blood in K2EDTA tubes following their own protocols. For TCRbeta analysis, collaborators shipped samples as frozen whole blood, isolated PBMCs, or DNA extracted from either of those sample types. The junction shows trimming of 3 bases on V and 9 bases on J, plus 9 bases between the germline ends. The cysteine opens and the phenylalanine closes a CDR3 of 12 amino acids. Of all the DNA, just the CDR3 is kept, 36 bases in frame from base 1. TCRbeta CDR3 regions were amplified from genomic DNA by means of the immunoSEQ Assay, a bias-controlled multiplex PCR. For the original study's pipeline: The number of nucleated cells in each sample was estimated by amplification of reference gene primers within the assay. To quantify the absolute abundance of each unique TCRbeta CDR3 rearrangement, sequence reads were collapsed and filtered. For each sample, productive Simpson clonality was calculated as the square root of Simpson's diversity index across productive rearrangements. Sourced from immuneACCESS, this table was stored by TCRdb with only in-frame sequences that have V and J called. A share of the clones is absent; for the studies checked, an unresolved V gene accounts for under half, and the remainder has no known explanation. V, J and clone size reflect that table, while D and trimming were determined from the DNA. The sample includes about 200,000 clones, with 80% to 85% observed a single time. Of the sample, approximately 7.6% falls within the top ten clones.

The sequence derives from a woman aged 80 or older with COVID-19, enrolled during active disease. Sample: peripheral blood. This chain joins TRBV12-3 or TRBV12-4 to TRBJ2-1; the D gene is unclear. The nucleotide sequence reads TGTGCCAGCAGTTTTGTCAGTGCTGAGCAGTTCTTC. This sequence encodes CASSFVSAEQFF.